This T cell receptor beta chain was recovered during a study of response to subunit inactivated influenza vaccine (dated 2018 in TCRdb). About the full investigation: To follow how T cells responded to a trivalent subunit inactivated influenza vaccine, the researchers relied on deep quantitative profiling of the T cell receptor repertoire.

What the work shows at the level of the full study, not this receptor alone: The authors suggested that each seasonal influenza vaccination may recruit only a limited number of new T cells.

Remarks on this clonotype: It has no known antigen specificity. No much larger clone is present one base from it, and per-base qualities are unavailable.

Libraries came from RT-PCR. These reads were obtained on an Illumina HiSeq 2500. TCRdb reprocessing: public reads trimmed at Q25 with fastp, clones called with MiXCR, in-frame beta chains kept. CDR3 protein duplicates are merged, each entry listing the most common genes and DNA. The sample includes 400,000 to 550,000 distinct CDR3 sequences, with 25% observed a single time. In total, the top ten clones hold under 2.5% of the sample. V is reduced by 4 bases and J by 2 bases, leaving a spacing of 9 bases between them. Reading from cysteine to phenylalanine, the CDR3 counts 15 amino acids. Only the CDR3 DNA is retained, 45 bases long and in frame from the first base. According to the germline V gene, CDR1 reads SGHDN and CDR2 reads FVKESK.

The V and J genes are TRBV14 and TRBJ1-6; there is no confident call for the D gene. The specimen was CD4+ T cells sorted from PBMCs, collected roughly 5 days after vaccination. This clonotype was sampled from a man aged 45 to 65 who received an inactivated influenza vaccine. Donor details come from another sample of the same person, matched by shared clones. This receptor has the CDR3 CASSPTETYNSPLHF. In nucleotide form, the sequence is TGTGCCAGCAGCCCGACGGAGACCTATAATTCACCCCTCCACTTT.